A selection of T cell receptor beta chains follows, all from one sample in a study of blood T cell repertoires in COVID-19. The protocol was immunoSEQ multiplex PCR, while the TCRdb copy is restricted to in-frame clones and leaves out a portion. The table records 200,000 to 250,000 clones, around 80% of them present only once. Material for sequencing was PBMCs or T cells enriched from blood (not recorded which). Receptor source: a man in his fifties or sixties who had recovered from COVID-19. The CDR3 runs from the conserved cysteine through the conserved F or W. The D gene is left open where the match is weak. Clone size is given for some rows only: seen once, a few or many times, or a class if the clone is expanded.

abundance	v_gene	j_gene	d_gene	CDR3nt	CDR3aa
NA	TRBV24-1	TRBJ1-2	NA	TGTGCCACCGCCCGGGGGGCGAACTATGGCTACACCTTC	CATARGANYGYTF
once	TRBV9	TRBJ1-4	TRBD1	TGTGCCAGCAGCCCGCGACAGGGTGAAAAACTGTTTTTT	CASSPRQGEKLFF
NA	TRBV7-9	TRBJ2-2	TRBD2	TGTGCCAGCAGCGCCAGGACTAGCGGGGGTGAGGAGCTGTTTTTT	CASSARTSGGEELFF
NA	TRBV19	TRBJ2-2	TRBD2	TGTGCCAGTAGTATGATCCTAGCGGGGGGTTCCGGGGAGCTGTTTTTT	CASSMILAGGSGELFF
NA	TRBV11-3	TRBJ2-2	TRBD1	TGTGCCAGCAGCTGGACAGGGGCGGCGGCCGGGGAGCTGTTTTTT	CASSWTGAAAGELFF
NA	TRBV19	TRBJ2-7	NA	TGTGCCAGTATTTCTAGGACCTACGAGCAGTACTTC	CASISRTYEQYF
NA	TRBV19	TRBJ1-4	NA	TGTGCCAGTAGTATCCGGGACACATATGAAAAACTGTTTTTT	CASSIRDTYEKLFF
few	TRBV7-9	TRBJ1-2	NA	TGTGCCAGCAGCTTTACGGAGGCTACCTATGGCTACACCTTC	CASSFTEATYGYTF
NA	TRBV18	TRBJ1-2	TRBD1	TGTGCCAGCTCACCACCCGGACAGGTCGACTATGGCTACACCTTC	CASSPPGQVDYGYTF
NA	TRBV19	TRBJ2-5	TRBD1	TGTGCCAGTAGTATAAACCCAGGGGGCGAAGAGACCCAGTACTTC	CASSINPGGEETQYF
once	TRBV5-4	TRBJ2-3	NA	TGTGCCAGCCGCCCTTGGAGGTCTAGCACAGATACGCAGTATTTT	CASRPWRSSTDTQYF
NA	TRBV18	TRBJ1-2	NA	TGTGCCAGCTCACCTAATTACGCGTACCGGGAGAACTATGGCTACACCTTC	CASSPNYAYRENYGYTF
NA	TRBV7-2	TRBJ2-1	NA	TGTGCCAGCTCCTCCTCGGGACTCCTTAACAATGAGCAGTTCTTC	CASSSSGLLNNEQFF
NA	TRBV11-2	TRBJ2-7	NA	TGTGCCAGCAGACCCACAGGGTCCGACGAGCAGTACTTC	CASRPTGSDEQYF
many	TRBV19	TRBJ1-2	NA	TGTGCCAGTAGTTTCGCCGGGATAACTAACTATGGCTACACCTTC	CASSFAGITNYGYTF
NA	TRBV3-1/TRBV3-2	TRBJ1-5	NA	TGTGCCAGCAGCCAAGATCGGGAGACTCAGCAGCATTTT	CASSQDRETQQHF
NA	TRBV5-1	TRBJ1-3	TRBD1	TGCGCCAGCAGCTTGGAGGGGACAGAAGGAAACACCATATATTTT	CASSLEGTEGNTIYF
NA	TRBV6-1	TRBJ1-5	TRBD1	TGTGCCAGCAGTGGTCAGGGGGTCGGCAATCAGCCCCAGCATTTT	CASSGQGVGNQPQHF
NA	TRBV11-3	TRBJ2-1	TRBD1	TGTGCCAGCAGCTTAGGGGTGGGACAGTACAATGAGCAGTTCTTC	CASSLGVGQYNEQFF
NA	TRBV3-1/TRBV3-2	TRBJ2-3	NA	TGTGCCAGCAGCCAAGATCGCGTCGATACGCAGTATTTT	CASSQDRVDTQYF
NA	TRBV11-2	TRBJ2-7	TRBD1	TGTGCCAGCAGCTTAGACGGACAGGGGGCGATCGAGCAGTACTTC	CASSLDGQGAIEQYF
NA	TRBV6-5	TRBJ2-5	TRBD1	TGTGCCAGCAACCCCCAGACAGGGGTTGAGACCCAGTACTTC	CASNPQTGVETQYF
NA	TRBV3-1/TRBV3-2	TRBJ2-4	TRBD2	TGTGCCAGCAGCCGGGTTTATGCGGGGGGGTTAGCCAAAAACATTCAGTACTTC	CASSRVYAGGLAKNIQYF
NA	TRBV20-1	TRBJ2-3	NA	TGCAGTGCTCCTGGCACAGATACGCAGTATTTT	CSAPGTDTQYF
NA	TRBV20-1	TRBJ2-1	NA	TGCAGTGCTAGTGCCACAGCTTACAATGAGCAGTTCTTC	CSASATAYNEQFF
NA	TRBV3-1/TRBV3-2	TRBJ1-1	TRBD1	TGTGCCAGCAGCCTCAGGACAGGGAGTACTGAAGCTTTCTTT	CASSLRTGSTEAFF
NA	TRBV7-2	TRBJ1-1	NA	TGTGCCAGCAGCTTAGCTTACGGCACTGAAGCTTTCTTT	CASSLAYGTEAFF
NA	TRBV24-1	TRBJ2-5	TRBD1	TGTGCCACCAGTGATTCCGGGACAGGGGAAGAGACCCAGTACTTC	CATSDSGTGEETQYF
once	TRBV5-1	TRBJ1-4	NA	TGCGCCAGCAGCTACGGGACTGCTAATGAAAAACTGTTTTTT	CASSYGTANEKLFF
NA	TRBV18	TRBJ1-4	NA	TGTGCCAGCTCACCGCAGGGAACAAATGAAAAACTGTTTTTT	CASSPQGTNEKLFF
NA	TRBV5-1	TRBJ1-2	TRBD1	TGCGCCAGCAGCCCCGGGACAGGGGATGGCTACACCTTC	CASSPGTGDGYTF
NA	TRBV7-2	TRBJ2-7	NA	TGTGCCAGCAGCTTGATGGGACACCCGTCCTCCTACGAGCAGTACTTC	CASSLMGHPSSYEQYF
NA	TRBV14	TRBJ2-1	TRBD2	TGTGCCAGCAGCCAAGTGAGCGGGGGGTACTACAATGAGCAGTTCTTC	CASSQVSGGYYNEQFF
few	TRBV5-1	TRBJ1-2	TRBD1	TGCGCCAGCAGCTTGGAAGACAGGGTACTTGGAGGCTACACCTTC	CASSLEDRVLGGYTF
NA	TRBV5-1	TRBJ1-6	TRBD1	TGCGCCAGCAGCCCTGGACAGGGGGCTTCCTCCTATAATTCACCCCTCCACTTT	CASSPGQGASSYNSPLHF
few	TRBV19	TRBJ1-5	TRBD1	TGTGCCAGTACCCCAGGGGACAGGGGAGTCAATCAGCCCCAGCATTTT	CASTPGDRGVNQPQHF
NA	TRBV10-3	TRBJ1-1	NA	TGTGCCATCAGTGTCCAGGGGACGACTGAAGCTTTCTTT	CAISVQGTTEAFF
NA	TRBV5-1	TRBJ2-5	NA	TGCGCCAGCAGCTTGGAGCTCCAGGGGGGAGAGACCCAGTACTTC	CASSLELQGGETQYF
NA	TRBV28	TRBJ1-1	TRBD1	TGTGCCAGCACCCCGGGACAGGGGCCGAACACTGAAGCTTTCTTT	CASTPGQGPNTEAFF
once	TRBV29-1	TRBJ2-7	TRBD2	TGCAGCGTTGCTGGGCTCAGAGGGAGGGTTTCCTACGAGCAGTACTTC	CSVAGLRGRVSYEQYF
NA	TRBV19	TRBJ2-3	TRBD1	TGTGCCAGTAGTATTTACAGGGGGACATCAGATACGCAGTATTTT	CASSIYRGTSDTQYF
NA	TRBV10-3	TRBJ1-5	NA	TGTGCCATACAGGGCGATAGCAATCAGCCCCAGCATTTT	CAIQGDSNQPQHF
NA	TRBV6-5	TRBJ2-7	TRBD1	TGTGCCAGCAGGGTAGGGACAGGGCGCTCCTACGAGCAGTACTTC	CASRVGTGRSYEQYF
NA	TRBV24-1	TRBJ1-3	NA	TGTGCCACCAGGAGGGACATAGGAAACACCATATATTTT	CATRRDIGNTIYF
once	TRBV4-3	TRBJ2-1	NA	TGCGCCAGCAGCCTCCGGACAGATGGTAATGAGCAGTTCTTC	CASSLRTDGNEQFF
NA	TRBV5-4	TRBJ1-2	TRBD1	TGTGCCAGCAGACCAGGGGGCCTGGGCTATGGCTACACCTTC	CASRPGGLGYGYTF
NA	TRBV7-9	TRBJ2-3	TRBD1	TGTGCCAGCAGCTTAGATGGGACAGACACAGATACGCAGTATTTT	CASSLDGTDTDTQYF
NA	TRBV19	TRBJ1-5	NA	TGTGCCAGTAGTATTGCCGGGGACTATCAGCCCCAGCATTTT	CASSIAGDYQPQHF
few	TRBV7-9	TRBJ2-3	NA	TGTGCCAGCAGCTTAGACAACACAGATACGCAGTATTTT	CASSLDNTDTQYF
NA	TRBV29-1	TRBJ2-7	TRBD1	TGCAGCGCCGCCATGCACAGGGGGGACTACGAGCAGTACTTC	CSAAMHRGDYEQYF
NA	TRBV5-4	TRBJ2-3	TRBD2	TGTGCCAGCAGCTTGTCAGCGGGGGGAAACACAGATACGCAGTATTTT	CASSLSAGGNTDTQYF
NA	TRBV5-1	TRBJ2-3	NA	TGCGCCAGCAGCTTGGGGGCGGGGTCGACAAGCACAGATACGCAGTATTTT	CASSLGAGSTSTDTQYF
NA	TRBV25-1	TRBJ1-1	NA	TGTGCCAGCAGTCGGACTTCAGGGAGGCGAACTGAAGCTTTCTTT	CASSRTSGRRTEAFF
NA	TRBV9	TRBJ1-4	NA	TGTGCCAGCAGCGCCAACCTGGGGGCCTCTAATGAAAAACTGTTTTTT	CASSANLGASNEKLFF
NA	TRBV2	TRBJ1-4	TRBD1	TGTGCCAGCAGATGGGACAGGACGGTTTCTGAAAAACTGTTTTTT	CASRWDRTVSEKLFF
NA	TRBV4-1	TRBJ1-1	NA	TGCGCCAGCAGCCAAGATGAGGTGCGGAGGACTGAAGCTTTCTTT	CASSQDEVRRTEAFF
NA	TRBV12-3/TRBV12-4	TRBJ2-1	TRBD1	TGTGCCAGCAGTCCAGACAGGGACCTTGAGCAGTTCTTC	CASSPDRDLEQFF
NA	TRBV5-1	TRBJ2-1	TRBD2	TGCGCCAGCAGCTTGGGACAGGGGCTAGCGGGGGGCCTGGCAGGCCATGAGCAGTTCTTC	CASSLGQGLAGGLAGHEQFF
NA	TRBV5-1	TRBJ1-1	NA	TGCGCCAGCAGCTTTGAGGGCCTGGGGACTGAAGCTTTCTTT	CASSFEGLGTEAFF
once	TRBV6-4	TRBJ2-3	TRBD2	TGTGCCAGCAGCCCTAGCGGGGGGGGCACAGATACGCAGTATTTT	CASSPSGGGTDTQYF